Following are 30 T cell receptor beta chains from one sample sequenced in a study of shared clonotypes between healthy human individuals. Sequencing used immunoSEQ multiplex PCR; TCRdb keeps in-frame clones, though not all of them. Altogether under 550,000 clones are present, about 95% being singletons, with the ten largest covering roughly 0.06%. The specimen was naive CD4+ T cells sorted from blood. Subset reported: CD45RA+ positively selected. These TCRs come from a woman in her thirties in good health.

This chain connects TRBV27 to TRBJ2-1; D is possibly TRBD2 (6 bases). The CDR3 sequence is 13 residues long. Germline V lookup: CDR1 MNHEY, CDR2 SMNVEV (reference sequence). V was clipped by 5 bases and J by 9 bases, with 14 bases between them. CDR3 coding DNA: TGTGCCAGCAGTCAAACTAGCCGCGGTGAGCAGTTCTTC. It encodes CASSQTSRGEQFF.

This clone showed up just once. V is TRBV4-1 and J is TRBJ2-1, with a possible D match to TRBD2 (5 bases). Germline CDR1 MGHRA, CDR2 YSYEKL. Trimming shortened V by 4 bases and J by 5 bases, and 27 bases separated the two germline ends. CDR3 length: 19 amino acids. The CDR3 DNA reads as TGCGCCAGCAGCCCAAGATCTGAGGCAGCGGCCACCCCGGACAATGAGCAGTTCTTC. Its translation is CASSPRSEAAATPDNEQFF.

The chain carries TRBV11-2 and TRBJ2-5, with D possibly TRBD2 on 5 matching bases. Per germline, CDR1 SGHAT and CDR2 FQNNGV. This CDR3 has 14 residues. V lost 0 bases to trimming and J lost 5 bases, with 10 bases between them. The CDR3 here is CASSLEQLGETQYF. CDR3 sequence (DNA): TGTGCCAGCAGCTTAGAGCAACTAGGGGAGACCCAGTACTTC.

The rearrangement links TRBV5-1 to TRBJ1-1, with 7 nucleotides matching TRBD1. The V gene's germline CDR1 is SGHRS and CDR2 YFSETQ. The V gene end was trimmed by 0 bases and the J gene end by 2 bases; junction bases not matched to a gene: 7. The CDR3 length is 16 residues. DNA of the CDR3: TGCGCCAGCAGCTTGGTAGGGACAGCTCGTAACACTGAAGCTTTCTTT. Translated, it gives CASSLVGTARNTEAFF.

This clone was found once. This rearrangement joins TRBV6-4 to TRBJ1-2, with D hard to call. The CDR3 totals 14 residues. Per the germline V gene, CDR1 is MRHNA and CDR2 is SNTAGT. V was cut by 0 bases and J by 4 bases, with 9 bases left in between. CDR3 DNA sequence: TGTGCCAGCAGTGACTCAAGTGGAAGCTATGGCTACACCTTC. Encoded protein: CASSDSSGSYGYTF.

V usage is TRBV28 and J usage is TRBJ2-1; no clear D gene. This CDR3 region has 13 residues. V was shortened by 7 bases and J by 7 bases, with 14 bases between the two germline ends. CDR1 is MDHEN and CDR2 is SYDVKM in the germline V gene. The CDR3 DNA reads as TGTGCCAGCACCCCCCTCGATAAGAATGAGCAGTTCTTC. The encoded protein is CASTPLDKNEQFF.

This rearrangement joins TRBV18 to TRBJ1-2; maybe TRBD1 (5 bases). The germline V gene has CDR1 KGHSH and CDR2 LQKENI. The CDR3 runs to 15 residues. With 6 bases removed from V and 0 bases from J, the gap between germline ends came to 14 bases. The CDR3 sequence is CASSPTTGANYGYTF. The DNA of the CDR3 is TGTGCCAGCTCTCCTACAACAGGAGCTAACTATGGCTACACCTTC.

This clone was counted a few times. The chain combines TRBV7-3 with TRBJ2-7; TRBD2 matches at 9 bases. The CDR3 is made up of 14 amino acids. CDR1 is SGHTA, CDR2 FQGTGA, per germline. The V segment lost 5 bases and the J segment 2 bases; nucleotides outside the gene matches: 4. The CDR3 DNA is TGTGCCAGCAGCCAGACTAGCGGAACCTACGAGCAGTACTTC. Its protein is CASSQTSGTYEQYF.

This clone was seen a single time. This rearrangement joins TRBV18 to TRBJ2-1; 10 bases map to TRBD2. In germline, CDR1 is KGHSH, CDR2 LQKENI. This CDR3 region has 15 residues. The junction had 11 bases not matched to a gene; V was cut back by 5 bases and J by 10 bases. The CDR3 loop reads CASSIHLAGVGEQFF. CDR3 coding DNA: TGTGCCAGCTCAATCCACCTAGCGGGAGTTGGCGAGCAGTTCTTC. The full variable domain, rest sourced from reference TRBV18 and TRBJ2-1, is NAGVMQNPRHLVRRRGQEARLRCSPMKGHSHVYWYRQLPEEGLKFMVYLQKENIIDESGMPKERFSAEFPKEGPSILRIQQVVRGDSAAYFCASSIHLAGVGEQFFGPGTRLTVL.

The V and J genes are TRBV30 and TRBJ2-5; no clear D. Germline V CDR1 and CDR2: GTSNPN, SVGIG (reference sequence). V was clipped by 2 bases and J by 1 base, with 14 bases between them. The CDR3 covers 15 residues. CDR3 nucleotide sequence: TGTGCCTGGAGTTCGAATGGAGCGAGCCAAGAGACCCAGTACTTC. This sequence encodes CAWSSNGASQETQYF.

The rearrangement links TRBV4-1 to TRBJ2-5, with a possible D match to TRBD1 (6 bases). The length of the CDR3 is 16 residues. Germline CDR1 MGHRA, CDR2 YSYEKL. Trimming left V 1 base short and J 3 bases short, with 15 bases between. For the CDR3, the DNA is TGCGCCAGCAGCCAAGCCGCCGGGACACCTGAAGAGACCCAGTACTTC. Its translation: CASSQAAGTPEETQYF.

The CDR3 reads CASATGEETQYF. CDR3 coding DNA: TGCGCCAGCGCCACCGGGGAAGAGACCCAGTACTTC. This rearrangement joins TRBV5-1 to TRBJ2-5; D might be TRBD2 (5 bases). Germline V lookup: CDR1 SGHRS, CDR2 YFSETQ. Trimming stripped 7 bases from V and 3 bases from J, with 10 bases between. The CDR3 is made up of 12 amino acids.

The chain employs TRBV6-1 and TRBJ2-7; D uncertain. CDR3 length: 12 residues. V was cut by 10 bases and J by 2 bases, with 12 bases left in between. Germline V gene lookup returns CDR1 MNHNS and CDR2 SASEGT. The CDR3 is CATTGSAYEQYF. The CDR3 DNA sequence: TGTGCCACCACCGGGTCAGCCTACGAGCAGTACTTC.

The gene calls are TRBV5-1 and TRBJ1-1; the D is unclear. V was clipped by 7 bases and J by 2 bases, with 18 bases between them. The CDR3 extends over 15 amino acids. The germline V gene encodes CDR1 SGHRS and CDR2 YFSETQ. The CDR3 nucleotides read TGCGCCAGCGGACTTGGATTGGAGCTAAACACTGAAGCTTTCTTT. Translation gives CASGLGLELNTEAFF.

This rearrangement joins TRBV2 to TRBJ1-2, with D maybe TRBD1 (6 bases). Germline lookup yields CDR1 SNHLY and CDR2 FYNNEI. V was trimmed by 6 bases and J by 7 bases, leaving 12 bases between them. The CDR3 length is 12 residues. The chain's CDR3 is CASRTGAGGYTF. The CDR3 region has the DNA TGTGCCAGCAGAACGGGGGCTGGTGGCTACACCTTC. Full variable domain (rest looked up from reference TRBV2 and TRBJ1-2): EPEVTQTPSHQVTQMGQEVILRCVPISNHLYFYWYRQILGQKVEFLVSFYNNEISEKSEIFDDQFSVERPDGSNFTLKIRSTKLEDSAMYFCASRTGAGGYTFGSGTRLTVV.

In DNA form, the CDR3 reads TGTGCCAGCAGCGTAGATTACAGTAGCAATCAGCCCCAGCATTTT. It yields the protein CASSVDYSSNQPQHF. The J gene is TRBJ1-5, the V gene TRBV9, with D unclear. Trimming removed 0 bases from V and 0 bases from J, with 7 bases in between. Germline CDR1 is SGDLS and CDR2 is YYNGEE. This CDR3 contains 15 residues.

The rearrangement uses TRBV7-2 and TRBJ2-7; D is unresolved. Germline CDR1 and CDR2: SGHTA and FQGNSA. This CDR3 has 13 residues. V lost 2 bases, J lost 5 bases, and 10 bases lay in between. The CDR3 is CASSLSQPHEQYF. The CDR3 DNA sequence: TGTGCCAGCAGCTTATCACAGCCCCACGAGCAGTACTTC.

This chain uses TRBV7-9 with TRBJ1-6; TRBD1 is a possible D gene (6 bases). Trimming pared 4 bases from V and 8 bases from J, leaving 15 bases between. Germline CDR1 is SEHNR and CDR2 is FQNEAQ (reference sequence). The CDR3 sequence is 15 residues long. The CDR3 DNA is TGTGCCAGCAGCTCACAGGGCACAAGGGATTCACCCCTCCACTTT. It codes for CASSSQGTRDSPLHF.

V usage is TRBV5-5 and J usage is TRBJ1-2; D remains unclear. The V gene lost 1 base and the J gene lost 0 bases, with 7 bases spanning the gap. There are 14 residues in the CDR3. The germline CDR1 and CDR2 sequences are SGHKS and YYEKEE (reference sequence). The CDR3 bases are TGTGCCAGCAGCTTGCTGACAACTAACTATGGCTACACCTTC. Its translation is CASSLLTTNYGYTF.

This CDR3 is CASSLNRGQAFF. The CDR3 region has the DNA TGCGCCAGCAGTCTGAACAGGGGGCAAGCTTTCTTT. The J gene is TRBJ1-1, the V gene TRBV5-1; TRBD1 agrees at 9 bases. CDR1 is SGHRS, CDR2 YFSETQ, per germline. V was clipped by 5 bases and J by 9 bases; unmatched bases: 5. The CDR3 is 12 amino acids.

CDR3 nucleotide sequence: TGCGCCAGCAGCTTGGATCCGGCCAGGGACACTGAAGCTTTCTTT. Protein product: CASSLDPARDTEAFF. The genes are TRBV5-1 and TRBJ1-1, with D perhaps matching TRBD1 (5 bases). Per the germline V gene, CDR1 is SGHRS and CDR2 is YFSETQ. Trimming stripped 0 bases from V and 3 bases from J, with 12 bases between. There are 15 residues in the CDR3.

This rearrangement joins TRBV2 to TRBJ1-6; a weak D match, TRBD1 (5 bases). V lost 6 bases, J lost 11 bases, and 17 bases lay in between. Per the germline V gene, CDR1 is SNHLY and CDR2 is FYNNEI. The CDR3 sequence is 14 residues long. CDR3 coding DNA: TGTGCCAGCAGCCCGGGGGGGGAGAGAACACCCCTCCACTTT. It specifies CASSPGGERTPLHF.

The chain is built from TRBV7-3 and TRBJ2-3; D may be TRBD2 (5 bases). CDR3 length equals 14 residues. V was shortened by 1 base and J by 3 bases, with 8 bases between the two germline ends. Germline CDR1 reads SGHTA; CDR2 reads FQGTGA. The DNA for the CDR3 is TGTGCCAGCAGCTTAATGGGGAGTACAGATACGCAGTATTTT. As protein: CASSLMGSTDTQYF.

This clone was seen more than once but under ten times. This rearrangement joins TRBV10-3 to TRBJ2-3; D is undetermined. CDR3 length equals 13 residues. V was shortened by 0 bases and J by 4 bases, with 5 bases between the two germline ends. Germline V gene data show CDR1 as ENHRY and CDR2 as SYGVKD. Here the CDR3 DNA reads TGTGCCATCAGTGAGTCGGTTCCAGATACGCAGTATTTT. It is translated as CAISESVPDTQYF.

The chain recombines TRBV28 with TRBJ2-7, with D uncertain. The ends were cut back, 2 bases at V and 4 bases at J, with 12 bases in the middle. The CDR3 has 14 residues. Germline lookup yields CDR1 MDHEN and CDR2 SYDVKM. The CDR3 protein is CASSLALGFYEQYF. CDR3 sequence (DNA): TGTGCCAGCAGTTTAGCGCTGGGGTTTTACGAGCAGTACTTC.

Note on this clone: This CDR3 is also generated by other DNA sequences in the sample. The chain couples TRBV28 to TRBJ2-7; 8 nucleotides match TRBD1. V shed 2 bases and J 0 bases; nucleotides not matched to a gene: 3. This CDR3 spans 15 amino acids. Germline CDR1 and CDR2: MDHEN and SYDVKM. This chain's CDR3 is CASSLPGTGSYEQYF. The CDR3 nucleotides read TGTGCCAGCAGTTTACCCGGGACAGGCTCCTACGAGCAGTACTTC.

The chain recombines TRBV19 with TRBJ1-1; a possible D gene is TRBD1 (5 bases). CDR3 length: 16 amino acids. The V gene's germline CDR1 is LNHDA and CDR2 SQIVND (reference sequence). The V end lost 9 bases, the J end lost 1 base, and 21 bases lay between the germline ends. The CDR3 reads CASSMGSTGRNTEAFF. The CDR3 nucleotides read TGTGCCAGCTCTATGGGTTCTACAGGACGGAACACTGAAGCTTTCTTT.

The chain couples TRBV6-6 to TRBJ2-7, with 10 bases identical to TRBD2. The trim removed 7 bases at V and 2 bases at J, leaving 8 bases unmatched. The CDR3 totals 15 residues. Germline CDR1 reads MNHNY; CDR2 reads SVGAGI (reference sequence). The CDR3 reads CASTSGRATPYEQYF. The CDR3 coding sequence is TGTGCCAGCACAAGCGGGAGGGCAACCCCCTACGAGCAGTACTTC.

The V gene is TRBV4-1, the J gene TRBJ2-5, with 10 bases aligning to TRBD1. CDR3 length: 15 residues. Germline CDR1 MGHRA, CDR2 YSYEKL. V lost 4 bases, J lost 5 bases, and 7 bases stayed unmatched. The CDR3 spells CASSLAADRGETQYF. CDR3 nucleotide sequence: TGCGCCAGCAGCCTCGCAGCGGACAGGGGGGAGACCCAGTACTTC.

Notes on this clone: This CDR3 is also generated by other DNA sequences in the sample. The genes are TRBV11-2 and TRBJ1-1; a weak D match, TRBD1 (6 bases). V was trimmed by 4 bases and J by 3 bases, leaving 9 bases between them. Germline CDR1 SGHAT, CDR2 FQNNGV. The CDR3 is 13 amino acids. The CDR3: CASSSQGDTEAFF. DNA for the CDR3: TGTGCCAGCAGCTCACAGGGCGACACTGAAGCTTTCTTT.